These 29 T cell receptor beta chains were all obtained from the same sample, sequenced in a study of Ad26.COV2.S vaccination and SARS-CoV-2 variants. Libraries were prepared by immunoSEQ multiplex PCR; TCRdb keeps only in-frame clonotypes and omits some of them. The data hold some 480,000 clones, with around 90% observed a single time. The treatment denotes: some 19 received Ad26.COV2.S at low or high dose, single or two shots; 5 received placebo; per-sample allocation not given. Material that was analyzed had been drawn on day 63 after the first vaccine or placebo injection. The specimen comprised peripheral blood, sampled in a trial of Ad26.COV2.S vaccine versus placebo. These receptor sequences come from a person between 18 and 65 years old who received the Ad26.COV2.S COVID-19 vaccine or a placebo.

This sequence joins TRBV30 and TRBJ2-7; D ambiguous. The CDR3 is made up of 13 amino acids. Trimming removed 1 base from V and 2 bases from J, with 9 bases in between. CDR1 is GTSNPN, CDR2 SVGIG, per germline (reference sequence). CDR3 sequence reads: CAWSEQRTYEQYF. The CDR3 DNA follows: TGTGCCTGGAGTGAGCAGAGGACCTACGAGCAGTACTTC.

The V call is TRBV10-3, the J call TRBJ1-1, with D possibly matching TRBD1 (6 bases). Trimming removed 0 bases from V and 6 bases from J, with 14 bases in between. The germline V gene encodes CDR1 ENHRY and CDR2 SYGVKD. This CDR3 is 15 amino acids long. Written as DNA, the CDR3 is TGTGCCATCAGTGAGTCGGGGGGCCGTTCAGCTGAAGCTTTCTTT. It encodes CAISESGGRSAEAFF.

The V gene is TRBV30, the J gene TRBJ1-1; 9 bases are shared with TRBD1. The CDR3 loop spans 12 amino acids. Germline CDR1 is GTSNPN and CDR2 is SVGIG (reference sequence). The junction had 6 bases not matched to a gene; V was cut back by 5 bases and J by 8 bases. The DNA of the CDR3 is TGTGCCTGGGGAAGCGACAGGGGGGAAGCTTTCTTT. Translating gives CAWGSDRGEAFF.

This clone was seen a handful of times. The chain links TRBV28 to TRBJ2-6; the D is unclear. V dropped 6 bases and J dropped 0 bases, with 12 bases sitting between them. The germline V gene encodes CDR1 MDHEN and CDR2 SYDVKM. The CDR3 extends over 16 amino acids. The CDR3 DNA follows: TGTGCCAGCAGCCCACGTGCGGCCTCTGGGGCCAACGTCCTGACTTTC. Translation gives CASSPRAASGANVLTF.

The chain joins TRBV28 to TRBJ2-3; TRBD2 aligns across 7 bases. Losses at the gene ends were 6 bases for V and 3 bases for J; bases not matched to a gene: 6. Germline V gives CDR1 MDHEN, CDR2 SYDVKM. The CDR3 has 14 amino acids. CDR3 residues: CASRVAGGTDTQYF. The CDR3 DNA reads TGTGCCAGCAGGGTAGCGGGTGGGACAGATACGCAGTATTTT.

This chain joins TRBV11-2 and TRBJ1-3, with a weak D call TRBD1 (5 bases). V was shortened by 2 bases and J by 4 bases, with 9 bases between the two germline ends. This CDR3 comprises 14 residues. Germline V gives CDR1 SGHAT, CDR2 FQNNGV. The CDR3 DNA reads as TGTGCCAGCAGCTTAACCCGACAGGGAAACACCATATATTTT. Translating it yields CASSLTRQGNTIYF.

DNA for the CDR3: TGTGCCAGCAGCTTGCCAGGGAAAGACACTGAAGCTTTCTTT. This gives the protein CASSLPGKDTEAFF. The V call is TRBV5-4, the J call TRBJ1-1; D perhaps matches TRBD1 (5 bases). Germline CDR1 reads SGHNT; CDR2 reads YYREEE (reference sequence). Trimming removed 1 base at V and 3 bases at J, with 10 bases between. The CDR3 sequence is 14 residues long.

V and J are TRBV19 and TRBJ1-2; D is unclear. Trimming took off 8 bases at V and 8 bases at J, with 9 bases between the two ends. The CDR3 length is 10 residues. Germline V CDR1 and CDR2: LNHDA, SQIVND (reference sequence). The CDR3 loop is CASFEVGYTF. Written as DNA, the CDR3 is TGTGCCAGTTTCGAGGTCGGCTACACCTTC. Full variable domain (missing parts from reference TRBV19 and TRBJ1-2): DGGITQSPKYLFRKEGQNVTLSCEQNLNHDAMYWYRQDPGQGLRLIYYSQIVNDFQKGDIAEGYSVSREKKESFPLTVTSAQKNPTAFYLCASFEVGYTFGSGTRLTVV.

Remarks on this clone: The same CDR3 can be traced to other DNA sequences in this sample. The chain carries TRBV5-5 and TRBJ2-7, with D perhaps being TRBD1 or TRBD2 (5 bases each). Germline values: CDR1 SGHKS, CDR2 YYEKEE (reference sequence). This CDR3 is built from 12 residues. V lost 0 bases, J lost 6 bases, and 7 bases lay in between. The CDR3 nucleotides are TGTGCCAGCAGCTTGGGAGGGGCCGAGCAGTACTTC. Protein: CASSLGGAEQYF.

The gene calls are TRBV28 and TRBJ2-5; D may be TRBD1 (5 bases). Germline V lookup: CDR1 MDHEN, CDR2 SYDVKM. V lost 0 bases to trimming and J lost 5 bases, with 13 bases between them. The CDR3 loop spans 15 amino acids. The CDR3 DNA reads as TGTGCCAGCAGTTTATGGGTAGGGGTGGGGGAGACCCAGTACTTC. As protein: CASSLWVGVGETQYF.

V usage is TRBV18 and J usage is TRBJ1-2; perhaps TRBD1 as D (5 bases). Germline V gene data show CDR1 as KGHSH and CDR2 as LQKENI. The CDR3 loop spans 14 amino acids. The V and J ends lost 1 base and 4 bases respectively, with 10 bases between them. The CDR3 loop is CASSPQQVRYGYTF. The CDR3 nucleotides read TGTGCCAGCTCACCACAACAGGTTCGCTATGGCTACACCTTC.

V is TRBV9 and J is TRBJ2-2, with D perhaps TRBD1 or TRBD2 (7 bases each). Trimming removed 3 bases at V and 3 bases at J, with 12 bases between. Germline V CDR1 and CDR2: SGDLS, YYNGEE. This CDR3 is built from 15 residues. Here the CDR3 DNA reads TGTGCCAGCAGCGCGGGGGGACAGCACACCGGGGAGCTGTTTTTT. It specifies CASSAGGQHTGELFF.

The V and J genes are TRBV28 and TRBJ1-1, with a possible D match to TRBD1 (5 bases). Germline CDR1 MDHEN, CDR2 SYDVKM. The CDR3 length is 15 residues. The ends were cut back, 8 bases at V and 1 base at J, with 17 bases in the middle. The CDR3 DNA is TGTGCCAGCCGAAGGGACCAAAACTGGAACACTGAAGCTTTCTTT. It translates to CASRRDQNWNTEAFF.

This chain connects TRBV19 to TRBJ1-1; D not certain. From germline, CDR1 is LNHDA and CDR2 SQIVND (reference sequence). With 6 bases removed from V and 4 bases from J, the gap between germline ends came to 9 bases. This CDR3 has 12 residues. The CDR3 protein is CASRLGSTEAFF. The CDR3, as DNA: TGTGCCAGTAGGTTGGGGAGCACTGAAGCTTTCTTT.

In this sample, this clone turned up a few times. The V gene is TRBV7-9, the J gene TRBJ2-7; D is possibly TRBD1 (5 bases). The V gene's germline CDR1 is SEHNR and CDR2 FQNEAQ (reference sequence). Trimming stripped 0 bases from V and 5 bases from J, with 14 bases between. The CDR3 has 15 residues. CDR3 region: CASSLALAGRDEQYF. Written as DNA, the CDR3 is TGTGCCAGCAGCTTAGCGCTGGCAGGGCGCGACGAGCAGTACTTC.

Written as DNA, the CDR3 is TGTGCCAGCAGTTCCCCGGGACAGGGGGCGCCTGGCTACACCTTC. It translates to CASSSPGQGAPGYTF. This chain uses TRBV27 with TRBJ1-2, with TRBD1 identical over 12 bases. The CDR3 loop spans 15 amino acids. The J segment lost 7 bases and the V segment lost 4 bases, leaving 7 bases of the junction unmatched. CDR1 MNHEY and CDR2 SMNVEV come from the germline V gene (reference sequence).

The chain has TRBV23-1 and TRBJ2-4, with no clear D. TRBV23-1 is filed as an ORF, its function uncertain. V lost 2 bases, J lost 7 bases, and 9 bases lay in between. This CDR3 comprises 13 residues. In DNA, the CDR3 is TGCGCCAGCAGTCAAAGGCCTGGGAACATTCAGTACTTC. The encoded protein is CASSQRPGNIQYF.

The chain recombines TRBV5-1 with TRBJ2-2, with D possibly called TRBD1 or TRBD2 (5 bases each). There are 15 residues in the CDR3. Trimming cost V 0 bases and J 3 bases, with 9 bases left between them. Germline V gene lookup returns CDR1 SGHRS and CDR2 YFSETQ. CDR3 coding DNA: TGCGCCAGCAGCTTGGCGCAGGGAGACACCGGGGAGCTGTTTTTT. Translation: CASSLAQGDTGELFF.

This clone was detected ten times or more. The chain recombines TRBV5-1 with TRBJ1-6; 8 bases match TRBD1. The CDR3 is 14 amino acids. Germline CDR1 is SGHRS and CDR2 is YFSETQ. Trimming took 5 bases from V and 7 from J; bases not matched to a gene: 5. The CDR3 protein is CASSEGQENSPLHF. CDR3 coding DNA: TGCGCCAGCAGTGAGGGACAGGAGAATTCACCCCTCCACTTT.

The J gene is TRBJ1-5, the V gene TRBV29-1, with 8 bases fitting TRBD1. CDR1 and CDR2 from the germline V gene are SQVTM and ANQGSEA. The CDR3 loop spans 14 amino acids. Trimming took 4 bases from V and 6 from J; bases not matched to a gene: 8. The CDR3 loop is CSVGEAGGGQPQHF. The DNA for the CDR3 is TGCAGCGTTGGAGAGGCAGGGGGCGGTCAGCCCCAGCATTTT.

Details on this clone: Additional DNA sequences in this sample encode the identical CDR3. The rearrangement links TRBV9 to TRBJ2-1; 9 nucleotides align to TRBD2. This CDR3 is built from 15 residues. Germline V lookup: CDR1 SGDLS, CDR2 YYNGEE. J gave up 4 bases and V 0 bases, and 2 bases lay outside the gene matches. CDR3 nucleotides: TGTGCCAGCAGCGTAGGTCTAGCGGGGTACAATGAGCAGTTCTTC. Translated, it gives CASSVGLAGYNEQFF.

The chain couples TRBV5-6 to TRBJ2-5; 11 bases line up with TRBD1. The length of the CDR3 is 14 residues. Germline values: CDR1 SGHDT, CDR2 YYEEEE. The ends lost 4 bases at V and 4 bases at J; junction bases unmatched: 3. The CDR3 spells CASSRGTGGETQYF. CDR3 in DNA: TGTGCCAGCAGCCGCGGGACAGGGGGAGAGACCCAGTACTTC. Complete variable domain (other parts from reference TRBV5-6 and TRBJ2-5): DAGVTQSPTHLIKTRGQQVTLRCSPKSGHDTVSWYQQALGQGPQFIFQYYEEEERQRGNFPDRFSGHQFPNYSSELNVNALLLGDSALYLCASSRGTGGETQYFGPGTRLLVL.

This chain links TRBV7-2 with TRBJ2-2; a possible D gene is TRBD2 (6 bases). V lost 4 bases and J lost 1, with 10 bases in between. The CDR3 is made up of 15 amino acids. In germline, CDR1 is SGHTA, CDR2 FQGNSA. CDR3 sequence: CASSSTGGNTGELFF. In DNA, the CDR3 is TGTGCCAGCAGCTCTACCGGGGGGAACACCGGGGAGCTGTTTTTT.

The genes are TRBV6-1 and TRBJ2-2; 7 bases agree with TRBD1. Unmatched junction bases numbered 5, after V lost 4 bases and J lost 0 bases. Germline-derived CDR1 and CDR2 are MNHNS and SASEGT. This CDR3 has 16 amino acids. CDR3 region: CASSGNRGPNTGELFF. The CDR3 region has the DNA TGTGCCAGCAGTGGTAACAGGGGACCGAACACCGGGGAGCTGTTTTTT.

Only one count was recorded for this clone. V usage is TRBV7-2 and J usage is TRBJ2-4; TRBD2 agrees at 8 bases. The CDR3 runs to 16 residues. Losses at the gene ends were 3 bases for V and 2 bases for J; bases not matched to a gene: 6. Germline lookup yields CDR1 SGHTA and CDR2 FQGNSA. CDR3 nucleotides: TGTGCCAGCAGCTTGGGACTAGGGACGACCAAAAACATTCAGTACTTC. Protein: CASSLGLGTTKNIQYF.

The chain is built from TRBV6-1 and TRBJ1-6; D unclear. The CDR3 has 15 residues. In germline, CDR1 is MNHNS, CDR2 SASEGT. The ends were cut back, 3 bases at V and 5 bases at J, with 11 bases in the middle. Written as DNA, the CDR3 is TGTGCCAGCAGTGATCGGTCAGGAAATAATTCACCCCTCCACTTT. Translating gives CASSDRSGNNSPLHF.

The V gene is TRBV19, the J gene TRBJ1-2; D is possibly TRBD1 (6 bases). CDR1 is LNHDA and CDR2 is SQIVND in the germline V gene (reference sequence). V was pared by 6 bases and J by 7 bases, with 18 bases between. This CDR3 spans 14 amino acids. Written as DNA, the CDR3 is TGTGCCAGTAGGTTCGCGGGGGCTGAGCGTGGCTACACCTTC. Translating it yields CASRFAGAERGYTF.

V gene TRBV11-2 combines with J gene TRBJ2-5; TRBD2 matches 7 bases. The CDR3 is 14 amino acids. The V gene end was trimmed by 4 bases and the J gene end by 4 bases; junction bases not matched to a gene: 6. The germline V gene encodes CDR1 SGHAT and CDR2 FQNNGV. The chain's CDR3 is CASSSLGLIETQYF. CDR3 bases: TGTGCCAGCAGCTCTCTGGGACTAATAGAGACCCAGTACTTC. The full variable domain, rest sourced from reference TRBV11-2 and TRBJ2-5, is EAGVAQSPRYKIIEKRQSVAFWCNPISGHATLYWYQQILGQGPKLLIQFQNNGVVDDSQLPKDRFSAERLKGVDSTLKIQPAKLEDSAVYLCASSSLGLIETQYFGPGTRLLVL.

This sequence joins TRBV28 and TRBJ1-5; 12 bases match TRBD1. Germline V gene lookup returns CDR1 MDHEN and CDR2 SYDVKM. V trimming: 6 bases; J trimming: 5 bases; junction bases outside the gene matches: 5. The CDR3 length is 15 residues. The DNA for the CDR3 is TGTGCCAGCAGCCGGGGACAGGGGGCCGATCAGCCCCAGCATTTT. The encoded protein is CASSRGQGADQPQHF.